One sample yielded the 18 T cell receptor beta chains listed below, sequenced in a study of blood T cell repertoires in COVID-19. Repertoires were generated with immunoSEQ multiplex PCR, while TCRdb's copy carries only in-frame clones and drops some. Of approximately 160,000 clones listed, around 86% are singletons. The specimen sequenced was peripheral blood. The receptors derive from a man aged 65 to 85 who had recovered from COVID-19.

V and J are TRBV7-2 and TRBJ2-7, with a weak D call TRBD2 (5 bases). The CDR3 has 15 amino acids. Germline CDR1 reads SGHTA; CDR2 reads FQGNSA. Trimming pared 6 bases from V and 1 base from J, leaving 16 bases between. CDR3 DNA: TGTGCCAGCAGGCCGCCCCGGGGAACGTCCTACGAGCAGTACTTC. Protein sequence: CASRPPRGTSYEQYF.

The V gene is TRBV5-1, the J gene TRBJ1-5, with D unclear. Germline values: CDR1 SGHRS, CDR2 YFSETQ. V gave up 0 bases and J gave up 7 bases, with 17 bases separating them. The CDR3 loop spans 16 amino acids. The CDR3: CASSLGPRGLGQPQHF. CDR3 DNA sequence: TGCGCCAGCAGCTTGGGCCCTCGAGGGCTGGGGCAGCCCCAGCATTTT.

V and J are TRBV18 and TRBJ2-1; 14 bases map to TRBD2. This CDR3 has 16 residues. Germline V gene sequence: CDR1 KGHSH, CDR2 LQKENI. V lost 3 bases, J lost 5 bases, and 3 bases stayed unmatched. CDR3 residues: CASSPQGLAGDNEQFF. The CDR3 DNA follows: TGTGCCAGCTCACCCCAGGGACTAGCGGGAGACAATGAGCAGTTCTTC.

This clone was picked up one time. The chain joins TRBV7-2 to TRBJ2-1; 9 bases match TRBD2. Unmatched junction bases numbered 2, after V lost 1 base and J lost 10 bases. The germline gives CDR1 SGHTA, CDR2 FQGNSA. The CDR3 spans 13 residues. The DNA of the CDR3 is TGTGCCAGCAGCTTAGGTCTAGCGGGGGAGCAGTTCTTC. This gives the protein CASSLGLAGEQFF.

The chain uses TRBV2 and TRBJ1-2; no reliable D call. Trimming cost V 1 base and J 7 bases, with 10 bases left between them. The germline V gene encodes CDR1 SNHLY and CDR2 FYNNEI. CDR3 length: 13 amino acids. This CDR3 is CASSEETDVGYTF. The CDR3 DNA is TGTGCCAGCAGTGAAGAAACAGATGTTGGCTACACCTTC.

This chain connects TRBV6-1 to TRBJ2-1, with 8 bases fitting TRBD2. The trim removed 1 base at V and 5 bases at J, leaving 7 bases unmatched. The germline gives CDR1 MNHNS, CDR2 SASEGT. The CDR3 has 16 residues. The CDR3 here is CASSEGSSGPNNEQFF. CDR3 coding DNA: TGTGCCAGCAGTGAAGGGTCTAGCGGGCCAAACAATGAGCAGTTCTTC.

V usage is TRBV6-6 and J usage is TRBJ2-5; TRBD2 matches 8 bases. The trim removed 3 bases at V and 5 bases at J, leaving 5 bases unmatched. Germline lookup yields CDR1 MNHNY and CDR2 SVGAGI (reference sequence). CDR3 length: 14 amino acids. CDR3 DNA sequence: TGTGCCAGCAGTTATACCGGGACTAGTGAGACCCAGTACTTC. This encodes CASSYTGTSETQYF.

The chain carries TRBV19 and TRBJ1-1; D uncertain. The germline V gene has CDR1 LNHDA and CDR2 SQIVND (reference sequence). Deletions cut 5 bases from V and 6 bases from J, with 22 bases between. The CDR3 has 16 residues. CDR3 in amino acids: CASSSAPEGGRAEAFF. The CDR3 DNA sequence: TGTGCCAGTAGTTCCGCACCTGAGGGCGGCCGGGCTGAAGCTTTCTTT.

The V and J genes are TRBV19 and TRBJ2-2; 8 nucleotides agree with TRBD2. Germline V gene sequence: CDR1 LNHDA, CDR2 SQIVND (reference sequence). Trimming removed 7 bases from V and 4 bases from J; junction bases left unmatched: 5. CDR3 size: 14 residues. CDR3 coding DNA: TGTGCCAGTACCAGCGGGAGACCCACCGGGGAGCTGTTTTTT. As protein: CASTSGRPTGELFF.

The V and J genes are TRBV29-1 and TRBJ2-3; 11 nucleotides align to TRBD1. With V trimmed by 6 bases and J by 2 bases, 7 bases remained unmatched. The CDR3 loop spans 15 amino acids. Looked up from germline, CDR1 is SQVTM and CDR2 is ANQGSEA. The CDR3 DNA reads TGCAGCGTCTCGGACAGGGGGCTGTTCACAGATACGCAGTATTTT. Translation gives CSVSDRGLFTDTQYF.

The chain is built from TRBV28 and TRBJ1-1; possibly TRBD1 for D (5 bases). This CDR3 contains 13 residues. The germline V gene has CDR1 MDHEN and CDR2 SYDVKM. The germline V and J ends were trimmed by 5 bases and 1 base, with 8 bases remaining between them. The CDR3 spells CASSRGGNTEAFF. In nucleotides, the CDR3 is TGTGCCAGCAGTCGCGGGGGGAACACTGAAGCTTTCTTT.

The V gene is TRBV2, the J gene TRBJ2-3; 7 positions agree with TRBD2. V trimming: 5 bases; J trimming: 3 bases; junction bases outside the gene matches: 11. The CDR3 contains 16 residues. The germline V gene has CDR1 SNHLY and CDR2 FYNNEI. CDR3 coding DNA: TGTGCCAGCAGTCCACCGGGGGTCGGGAGGACAGATACGCAGTATTTT. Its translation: CASSPPGVGRTDTQYF.

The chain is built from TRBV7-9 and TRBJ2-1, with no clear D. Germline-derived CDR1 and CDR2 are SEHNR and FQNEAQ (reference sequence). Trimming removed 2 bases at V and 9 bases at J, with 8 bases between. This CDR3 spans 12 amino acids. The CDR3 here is CASSLTRGEQFF. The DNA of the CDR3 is TGTGCCAGCAGCTTAACCCGAGGTGAGCAGTTCTTC.

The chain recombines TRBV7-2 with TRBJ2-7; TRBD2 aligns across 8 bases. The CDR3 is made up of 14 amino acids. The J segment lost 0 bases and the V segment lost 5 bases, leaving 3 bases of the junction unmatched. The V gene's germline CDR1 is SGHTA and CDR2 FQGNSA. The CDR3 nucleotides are TGTGCCAGCAGCCGGACTAGCCTCTCCTACGAGCAGTACTTC. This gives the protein CASSRTSLSYEQYF.

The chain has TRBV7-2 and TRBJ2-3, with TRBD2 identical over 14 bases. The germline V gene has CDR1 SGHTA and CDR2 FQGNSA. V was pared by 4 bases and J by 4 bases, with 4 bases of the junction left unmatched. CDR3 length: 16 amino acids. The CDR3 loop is CASSYQGLAGADTQYF. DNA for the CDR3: TGTGCCAGCAGCTACCAGGGACTAGCGGGGGCAGATACGCAGTATTTT.

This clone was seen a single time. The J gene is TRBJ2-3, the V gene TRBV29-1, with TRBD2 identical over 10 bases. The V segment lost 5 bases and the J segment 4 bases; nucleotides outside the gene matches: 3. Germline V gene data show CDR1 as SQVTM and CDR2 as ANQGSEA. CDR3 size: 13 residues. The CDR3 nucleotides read TGCAGCGTTAGCGGGAGGGCCTCAGATACGCAGTATTTT. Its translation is CSVSGRASDTQYF.

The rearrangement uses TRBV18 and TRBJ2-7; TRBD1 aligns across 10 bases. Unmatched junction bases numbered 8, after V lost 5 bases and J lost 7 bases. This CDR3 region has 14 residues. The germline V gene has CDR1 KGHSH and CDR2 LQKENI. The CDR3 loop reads CASSARTGGDEQYF. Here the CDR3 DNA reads TGTGCCAGCTCAGCACGGACAGGGGGGGATGAGCAGTACTTC.

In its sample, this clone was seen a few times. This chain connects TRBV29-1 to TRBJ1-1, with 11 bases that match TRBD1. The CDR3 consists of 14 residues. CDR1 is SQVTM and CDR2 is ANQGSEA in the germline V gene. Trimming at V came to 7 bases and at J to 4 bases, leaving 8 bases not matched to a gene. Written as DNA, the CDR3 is TGCAGCGGAAAGGACAGGGGGCCGTTCACTGAAGCTTTCTTT. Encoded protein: CSGKDRGPFTEAFF. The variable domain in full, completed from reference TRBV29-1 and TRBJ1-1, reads SAVISQKPSRDICQRGTSLTIQCQVDSQVTMMFWYRQQPGQSLTLIATANQGSEATYESGFVIDKFPISRPNLTFSTLTVSNMSPEDSSIYLCSGKDRGPFTEAFFGQGTRLTVV.